The 18 T cell receptor beta chains in this list originate from one sample, sequenced in a study of neurological immune-mediated disorders. TCRdb used MiXCR to reprocess the 5' RACE reads, holding one entry per CDR3 protein. Among 65,000 to 80,000 distinct CDR3 sequences listed, 15% to 20% were seen once. Sample: PBMCs. These TCRs come from a woman in her thirties or forties in good health.

As regards this clonotype: One base away lies a much larger clone, so this may be a sequencing read error. The chain uses TRBV7-3 and TRBJ2-1; possibly TRBD1 for D (5 bases). Germline V gene sequence: CDR1 SGHTA, CDR2 FQGTGA. Trimming cost V 2 bases and J 10 bases, with 15 bases left between them. The CDR3 has 14 amino acids. For the CDR3, the DNA is TGTGCCAGCAGCTTACAAGGGGCTAGTCCAGAGCAGTTCTTC. Encoded protein: CASSLQGASPEQFF.

This clonotype was counted many times. The CDR3 DNA follows: TGTGCCAGTAGGACTAGCGGACAAGAGACCCAGTACTTC. This sequence encodes CASRTSGQETQYF. V usage is TRBV2 and J usage is TRBJ2-5; 10 bases match TRBD2. The CDR3 loop spans 13 amino acids. Germline CDR1 SNHLY, CDR2 FYNNEI. V dropped 9 bases and J dropped 2; count of bases not matched to a gene: 3.

In its sample, this clonotype was seen many times. V usage is TRBV20-1 and J usage is TRBJ2-3, with a weak D call TRBD2 (5 bases). The CDR3 runs 13 residues. The germline CDR1 and CDR2 sequences are DFQATT and SNEGSKA (reference sequence). Between the trimmed V and J ends, which lost 3 bases and 1 base, there was a span of 8 bases. Here the CDR3 reads CSASGERTDTQYF. The CDR3 coding sequence is TGCAGTGCTAGCGGGGAACGCACAGATACGCAGTATTTT.

The rearrangement joins TRBV5-1 to TRBJ2-3; possibly TRBD2 for D (5 bases). The CDR3 sequence is 13 residues long. Trimming shortened V by 8 bases and J by 6 bases, and 16 bases separated the two germline ends. The germline V gene encodes CDR1 SGHRS and CDR2 YFSETQ. The CDR3 loop reads CASRIGPGDTQYF. The CDR3 nucleotides read TGCGCCAGTAGGATAGGGCCGGGGGATACGCAGTATTTT.

This clonotype was recorded many times. This chain joins TRBV7-3 and TRBJ2-1, with TRBD2 identical over 7 bases. CDR1 is SGHTA, CDR2 FQGTGA, per germline. Trimming cost V 5 bases and J 5 bases; bases outside gene matches: 12. This CDR3 has 16 residues. The CDR3 is CASSRRAASGHNEQFF. The CDR3 DNA reads as TGTGCCAGCAGCCGCCGGGCGGCTAGCGGTCACAATGAGCAGTTCTTC.

The chain employs TRBV20-1 and TRBJ2-1, with D perhaps TRBD2 (5 bases). CDR1 is DFQATT, CDR2 SNEGSKA, per germline (reference sequence). CDR3 length equals 16 residues. The V end lost 0 bases, the J end lost 8 bases, and 20 bases lay between the germline ends. For the CDR3, the DNA is TGCAGTGCTAGAGATGACGGGGTAGAAGGAGGAGATGAGCAGTTCTTC. Protein: CSARDDGVEGGDEQFF.

This clonotype was observed at least ten times. This sequence joins TRBV5-1 and TRBJ2-5; unclear D gene. Looked up from germline, CDR1 is SGHRS and CDR2 is YFSETQ. Trimming took off 3 bases at V and 3 bases at J, with 12 bases between the two ends. The CDR3 runs 14 residues. This CDR3 is CASSSPTYEETQYF. CDR3 coding DNA: TGCGCCAGCAGCTCCCCCACCTATGAAGAGACCCAGTACTTC.

This clonotype has at least ten counts. This chain uses TRBV20-1 with TRBJ1-1, with D unresolved. V shed 5 bases and J shed 8 bases, with 12 bases lying between them. Germline assignment: CDR1 DFQATT and CDR2 SNEGSKA (reference sequence). The CDR3 contains 11 residues. This CDR3 is CSAQTDREAFF. The CDR3 nucleotides read TGCAGTGCTCAAACCGACCGGGAAGCTTTCTTT.

The chain employs TRBV18 and TRBJ1-6; D not resolved. The V and J ends lost 3 bases and 3 bases respectively, with 6 bases between them. This CDR3 contains 14 residues. The germline CDR1 and CDR2 sequences are KGHSH and LQKENI. CDR3 nucleotide sequence: TGTGCCAGCTCACCCGAGCTCTATAATTCACCCCTCCACTTT. Amino acid sequence: CASSPELYNSPLHF.

This clonotype came up many times. The chain couples TRBV12-3 or TRBV12-4 to TRBJ2-5; 12 bases fit TRBD2. The CDR3 extends over 16 amino acids. The J segment lost 2 bases and the V segment lost 6 bases, leaving 7 bases of the junction unmatched. The CDR3 is CASRRLAGVVQETQYF. In nucleotides, the CDR3 is TGTGCCAGCAGACGACTAGCGGGGGTAGTACAAGAGACCCAGTACTTC.

This clonotype was recorded many times. V usage is TRBV25-1 and J usage is TRBJ1-2; 9 bases align to TRBD1. The CDR3 is made up of 14 amino acids. Germline loops: CDR1 MGHDK, CDR2 SYGVNS. The junction had 8 bases not matched to a gene; V was cut back by 4 bases and J by 8 bases. The chain's CDR3 is CASSAGQGFDGYTF. In nucleotides, the CDR3 is TGTGCCAGCAGTGCAGGACAGGGGTTCGACGGCTACACCTTC.

By share, this clonotype ranks as medium-sized (0.01 to 0.1%). This chain connects TRBV5-1 to TRBJ2-7; the D gene is possibly TRBD2 (5 bases). This CDR3 has 15 residues. With 5 bases removed from V and 0 bases from J, the gap between germline ends came to 15 bases. The germline CDR1 and CDR2 sequences are SGHRS and YFSETQ. CDR3 protein: CASRPGLPSSYEQYF. CDR3 DNA sequence: TGCGCCAGCAGACCAGGACTCCCGAGCTCCTACGAGCAGTACTTC.

This clonotype has at least ten counts. J is TRBJ2-2 and V is TRBV20-1, with D perhaps matching TRBD2 (6 bases). Between the trimmed V and J ends, which lost 1 base and 7 bases, there was a span of 19 bases. This CDR3 has 16 amino acids. Germline CDR1 and CDR2: DFQATT and SNEGSKA (reference sequence). CDR3 bases: TGCAGTGCTAGAGCCAAGGAGGAGGGAACCTACGGGGAGCTGTTTTTT. It specifies CSARAKEEGTYGELFF.

This clonotype was counted at least ten times. This chain connects TRBV20-1 to TRBJ2-5; 9 bases line up with TRBD2. V shed 5 bases and J 1 base; nucleotides not matched to a gene: 17. Germline V CDR1 and CDR2: DFQATT, SNEGSKA (reference sequence). The CDR3 runs to 18 residues. CDR3 in amino acids: CSAEGGASGAAIQETQYF. In DNA form, the CDR3 reads TGCAGTGCTGAGGGCGGCGCTAGCGGGGCGGCTATCCAAGAGACCCAGTACTTC.

This clonotype was recorded a few times. The V and J genes are TRBV10-3 and TRBJ2-7; 16 bases map to TRBD2. V dropped 5 bases and J dropped 7; count of bases not matched to a gene: 8. From germline, CDR1 is ENHRY and CDR2 SYGVKD. This CDR3 contains 16 residues. The CDR3 DNA sequence: TGTGCCATCAGTACGAAAGGGACTAGCGGGGGGGGAGAGCAGTACTTC. This gives the protein CAISTKGTSGGGEQYF.

This clonotype was seen many times. The chain combines TRBV6-5 with TRBJ2-5; no clear D. The V gene lost 2 bases and the J gene lost 2 bases, with 12 bases spanning the gap. CDR3 length: 15 amino acids. Germline lookup yields CDR1 MNHEY and CDR2 SVGAGI. The CDR3, as DNA: TGTGCCAGCAGTTACGGGCCAACCGCACAAGAGACCCAGTACTTC. Translation: CASSYGPTAQETQYF.

The table lists this clonotype with many counts. The J gene is TRBJ2-3, the V gene TRBV6-6, with D hard to call. The CDR3 runs 14 residues. V shed 2 bases and J shed 2 bases, with 8 bases lying between them. From germline, CDR1 is MNHNY and CDR2 SVGAGI (reference sequence). The CDR3 sequence: CASSYGRDTDTQYF. The CDR3 DNA sequence: TGTGCCAGCAGTTACGGTCGAGACACAGATACGCAGTATTTT.

V gene TRBV7-9 combines with J gene TRBJ2-1; maybe TRBD2 (6 bases). V shed 11 bases and J shed 0 bases, with 14 bases lying between them. The CDR3 contains 14 residues. CDR1 and CDR2 (germline): SEHNR, FQNEAQ (reference sequence). Here the CDR3 DNA reads TGTGCCGCGGGGCAGCCCATCTCCTACAATGAGCAGTTCTTC. Translation: CAAGQPISYNEQFF. The full variable domain, in which reference TRBV7-9 and TRBJ2-1 provide the parts outside the CDR3, is DTGVSQNPRHKITKRGQNVTFRCDPISEHNRLYWYRQTLGQGPEFLTYFQNEAQLEKSRLLSDRFSAERPKGSFSTLEIQRTEQGDSAMYLCAAGQPISYNEQFFGPGTRLTVL.